These 20 T cell receptor beta chains were sequenced from one sample in a study of OX40 agonist ivuxolimab in advanced cancers. Some clones are missing from TCRdb's copy, which holds only in-frame ones; the method was immunoSEQ multiplex PCR. The data hold roughly 64,000 clones, with just under 85% observed a single time. Material: CD4+ or CD8+ T cells sorted from blood, obtained in a trial of the OX40 agonist ivuxolimab. The receptor set was obtained from an adult with an advanced solid tumor such as melanoma, head and neck, liver or kidney cancer.

This clone has a single count. The chain employs TRBV2 and TRBJ1-6, with D perhaps matching TRBD1 (6 bases). The germline V gene has CDR1 SNHLY and CDR2 FYNNEI. This CDR3 is 17 amino acids long. Trimming took 0 bases from V and 9 from J, leaving 18 bases between them. In DNA form, the CDR3 reads TGTGCCAGCAGTGAAGCGCTTCTTCTACAGGGACGTTCACCCCTCCACTTT. Amino acid sequence: CASSEALLLQGRSPLHF.

The chain carries TRBV27 and TRBJ2-7; tentatively, D is TRBD1 or TRBD2 (5 bases each). Germline CDR1 is MNHEY and CDR2 is SMNVEV (reference sequence). The CDR3 contains 14 residues. V lost 5 bases and J 4 bases, leaving 15 bases between the germline ends. CDR3 residues: CASSRKTADYEQYF. The CDR3 DNA sequence: TGTGCCAGCAGTCGTAAGACAGCGGATTACGAGCAGTACTTC.

V is TRBV19 and J is TRBJ2-1, with 10 nucleotides matching TRBD2. Trimming removed 0 bases from V and 12 bases from J; junction bases left unmatched: 5. CDR1 is LNHDA, CDR2 SQIVND, per germline (reference sequence). CDR3 length equals 14 residues. The DNA of the CDR3 is TGTGCCAGTAGTATAGATCCTAGCGGGAGAGGGCAGTTCTTC. This translates into CASSIDPSGRGQFF. Supplemented by reference TRBV19 and TRBJ2-1, the full variable domain reads DGGITQSPKYLFRKEGQNVTLSCEQNLNHDAMYWYRQDPGQGLRLIYYSQIVNDFQKGDIAEGYSVSREKKESFPLTVTSAQKNPTAFYLCASSIDPSGRGQFFGPGTRLTVL.

The chain employs TRBV25-1 and TRBJ2-3; no clear D. The CDR3 totals 14 residues. Trimming cost V 2 bases and J 5 bases, with 11 bases left between them. Germline-derived CDR1 and CDR2 are MGHDK and SYGVNS. The CDR3 reads CASSEQIEVDTQYF. CDR3 nucleotide sequence: TGTGCCAGCAGTGAACAAATCGAGGTAGATACGCAGTATTTT.

V usage is TRBV6-5 and J usage is TRBJ2-6, with no clear D. V lost 2 bases and J lost 0, with 5 bases in between. Germline CDR1 and CDR2: MNHEY and SVGAGI. CDR3 length: 15 amino acids. The CDR3 is CASSYRPSGANVLTF. As DNA, the CDR3 is TGTGCCAGCAGTTACCGACCCTCTGGGGCCAACGTCCTGACTTTC.

This clone was recorded once. One junction end does not reproduce the germline sequence, and a read error may be involved. The chain uses TRBV7-7 and TRBJ2-2; perhaps TRBD2 as D (5 bases). This CDR3 spans 15 amino acids. CDR1 and CDR2 from the germline V gene are SSHAT and FNYEAQ (reference sequence). CDR3 protein: CASSLGGGYTGELFF. DNA for the CDR3: TGTGCTAGCAGCTTAGGTGGAGGATACACCGGGGAGCTGTTTTTT.

The chain uses TRBV9 and TRBJ2-1, with D tentatively TRBD1 (7 bases). V dropped 3 bases and J dropped 6 bases, with 19 bases sitting between them. Germline V CDR1 and CDR2: SGDLS, YYNGEE. The CDR3 has 16 residues. As DNA, the CDR3 is TGTGCCAGCAGCGAGTCGGGCGGGGCAGGGGGCAATGAGCAGTTCTTC. It yields the protein CASSESGGAGGNEQFF.

The chain couples TRBV5-1 to TRBJ2-7; the match to TRBD2 covers 12 bases. Germline V gene data show CDR1 as SGHRS and CDR2 as YFSETQ. The V and J ends lost 3 bases and 1 base, in that order; junction bases with no gene match: 8. This CDR3 has 17 amino acids. The CDR3 protein is CASSSRLAGAVSYEQYF. For the CDR3, the DNA is TGCGCCAGCAGCTCCCGACTAGCGGGGGCCGTATCCTACGAGCAGTACTTC.

The chain couples TRBV16 to TRBJ1-5; 8 bases map to TRBD1. The CDR3 extends over 18 amino acids. Looked up from germline, CDR1 is KGHSY and CDR2 is FQNENV. V lost 4 bases, J lost 0 bases, and 11 bases stayed unmatched. The CDR3: CASSLPGGEDYSNQPQHF. DNA for the CDR3: TGTGCCAGCAGCCTCCCAGGGGGCGAAGATTATAGCAATCAGCCCCAGCATTTT.

The table lists this clone with a count of one. This chain links TRBV6-6 with TRBJ2-1; D possibly corresponds to TRBD2 (6 bases). The V end was cut by 5 bases, the J end by 0 bases, with 14 bases between. The CDR3 sequence is 16 residues long. The germline V gene encodes CDR1 MNHNY and CDR2 SVGAGI (reference sequence). The CDR3 DNA reads as TGTGCCAGCAGTCCCGGGACTTCGAGCTCCTACAATGAGCAGTTCTTC. This encodes CASSPGTSSSYNEQFF.

This clone was counted between two and nine times. The CDR3 sequence is CASSSGVLTTIYGYTF. The CDR3 nucleotides are TGTGCCAGCAGCTCAGGGGTACTAACGACCATCTATGGCTACACCTTC. This rearrangement joins TRBV7-2 to TRBJ1-2; perhaps TRBD1 as D (6 bases). The CDR3 contains 16 residues. The germline gives CDR1 SGHTA, CDR2 FQGNSA. V lost 4 bases and J 4 bases, leaving 19 bases between the germline ends. The whole variable domain, filled in from reference TRBV7-2 and TRBJ1-2, reads GAGVSQSPSNKVTEKGKDVELRCDPISGHTALYWYRQSLGQGLEFLIYFQGNSAPDKSGLPSDRFSAERTGGSVSTLTIQRTQQEDSAVYLCASSSGVLTTIYGYTFGSGTRLTVV.

Here the CDR3 reads CASSPGQGRVGEQYF. In nucleotides, the CDR3 is TGTGCCAGCAGCCCTGGACAGGGGAGGGTCGGCGAGCAGTACTTC. The chain carries TRBV6-5 and TRBJ2-7, with 9 bases that match TRBD1. V lost 6 bases to trimming and J lost 6 bases; unmatched junction nucleotides: 12. The CDR3 consists of 15 residues. Germline V CDR1 and CDR2: MNHEY, SVGAGI.

The chain has TRBV5-1 and TRBJ1-6; TRBD1 agrees at 7 bases. Germline V CDR1 and CDR2: SGHRS, YFSETQ. The CDR3 consists of 15 residues. Germline trimming cut 2 bases from V and 9 bases from J; bases unmatched to any gene: 8. The CDR3 spells CASSLKEGAGSPLHF. In DNA, the CDR3 is TGCGCCAGCAGCTTAAAGGAGGGGGCTGGTTCACCCCTCCACTTT.

The gene calls are TRBV11-3 and TRBJ2-4, with D uncertain. The CDR3 covers 16 residues. From germline, CDR1 is SGHNT and CDR2 YENEEA. V lost 0 bases and J 1 base, leaving 10 bases between the germline ends. Written as DNA, the CDR3 is TGTGCCAGCAGCTTAGACCCCTATGAGGCCAAAAACATTCAGTACTTC. Encoded protein: CASSLDPYEAKNIQYF.

The chain combines TRBV7-3 with TRBJ2-3; a weak D match, TRBD1 (7 bases). Trimming removed 3 bases at V and 6 bases at J, with 13 bases between. The V gene's germline CDR1 is SGHTA and CDR2 FQGTGA. The CDR3 has 14 residues. Here the CDR3 reads CASSFTGAGDTQYF. The CDR3 DNA sequence: TGTGCCAGCAGCTTTACAGGGGCGGGGGATACGCAGTATTTT.

This CDR3 is CAIRRTSSTDTQYF. The CDR3 nucleotides read TGTGCCATTCGGAGGACCTCTAGCACAGATACGCAGTATTTT. The V gene is TRBV10-3, the J gene TRBJ2-3; D is perhaps TRBD2 (5 bases). The V end was cut by 9 bases, the J end by 0 bases, with 13 bases between. Germline lookup yields CDR1 ENHRY and CDR2 SYGVKD. CDR3 length: 14 residues.

This clone has a single count. This rearrangement joins TRBV14 to TRBJ2-5; tentatively, D is TRBD1 or TRBD2 (5 bases each). Germline lookup yields CDR1 SGHDN and CDR2 FVKESK. The CDR3 sequence is 15 residues long. Trimming stripped 4 bases from V and 5 bases from J, with 17 bases between. CDR3 in DNA: TGTGCCAGCAGCCGGCAAGGGATAGAGGGGGAGACCCAGTACTTC. It translates to CASSRQGIEGETQYF.

CDR3 bases: TGTGCCAGCAGCGCAGACTGGACAGATACGCAGTATTTT. Translating gives CASSADWTDTQYF. The genes are TRBV9 and TRBJ2-3; D call uncertain. This CDR3 spans 13 amino acids. V lost 3 bases, J lost 3 bases, and 8 bases lay in between. The germline V gene has CDR1 SGDLS and CDR2 YYNGEE.

Here the CDR3 reads CASSGTGTLGTEAFF. CDR3 coding DNA: TGTGCCAGCAGTGGGACAGGGACGTTGGGGACTGAAGCTTTCTTT. V is TRBV2 and J is TRBJ1-1, with TRBD1 matching 8 bases. Germline V lookup: CDR1 SNHLY, CDR2 FYNNEI. CDR3 length: 15 amino acids. The junction had 9 bases not matched to a gene; V was cut back by 4 bases and J by 5 bases.

Ten or more counts support this clone. The CDR3 region has the DNA TGTGCCAGCAGCCGACAGGGGGCCGACACCGGGGAGCTGTTTTTT. It encodes CASSRQGADTGELFF. The chain combines TRBV7-3 with TRBJ2-2; 10 bases are shared with TRBD1. V lost 5 bases and J lost 3; bases outside the gene matches: 3. This CDR3 has 15 amino acids. Per germline, CDR1 SGHTA and CDR2 FQGTGA.